A single sample is the source of the 13 T cell receptor beta chains below, sequenced in a study of vaccination and CD4 T cells after COVID-19. No antigens are known for them. At the Johns Hopkins FTIC core, DNA taken from cultured CD4+ T cells was sequenced by way of the Oncomine TCR Beta short-read assay. MiXCR, applied by TCRdb to the PCR reads, yields one record per CDR3 protein. This sample has tens of thousands of distinct CDR3 sequences; around 45% occur once, and the top ten carry roughly 14%. Treatment indicated: roughly 11-day PBMC culture with coronavirus spike peptide pools or control peptides (ViraFEST assay). Sequencing was performed on CD4+ T cells from blood, cultured in vitro. Receptors were obtained from a human donor who had recovered from COVID-19.

This chain uses TRBV12-3 or TRBV12-4 with TRBJ2-6; no reliable D call. The CDR3 consists of 14 residues. Trimming left V 7 bases short and J 0 bases short, with 7 bases between. For the CDR3, the DNA is TGTGCCAGCACCGAAAACTCTGGGGCCAACGTCCTGACTTTC. This gives the protein CASTENSGANVLTF.

This rearrangement joins TRBV21-1 to TRBJ2-6; no check of the table's D call, TRBD1, against the DNA was made. TRBV21-1 is assigned pseudogene status. The CDR3 consists of 18 residues. The chain's CDR3 is CASSKLDRDGGGANVLTF. The CDR3, as DNA: TGTGCCAGCAGCAAACTGGACAGGGATGGGGGTGGGGCCAACGTCCTGACTTTC.

The chain recombines TRBV7-2 with TRBJ1-5, with D perhaps matching TRBD1 (5 bases). Germline V gene lookup returns CDR1 SGHTA and CDR2 FQGNSA. V was shortened by 10 bases and J by 7 bases, with 17 bases between the two germline ends. There are 13 residues in the CDR3. CDR3 residues: CATSVRGEQPQHF. In DNA form, the CDR3 reads TGTGCCACCAGTGTAAGGGGCGAACAGCCCCAGCATTTT. The complete variable domain, with remaining parts taken from reference TRBV7-2 and TRBJ1-5, reads GAGVSQSPSNKVTEKGKDVELRCDPISGHTALYWYRQSLGQGLEFLIYFQGNSAPDKSGLPSDRFSAERTGGSVSTLTIQRTQQEDSAVYLCATSVRGEQPQHFGDGTRLSIL.

This clonotype was picked up a small number of times. The chain combines TRBV10-2 with TRBJ2-3; D remains unclear. Per the germline V gene, CDR1 is WSHSY and CDR2 is SAAADI. Deletions cut 2 bases from V and 6 bases from J, with 3 bases between. The CDR3 consists of 11 residues. The CDR3 sequence: CASSETDTQYF. The CDR3 DNA reads as TGCGCCAGCAGTGAGACGGATACGCAGTATTTT.

The V call is TRBV5-4, the J call TRBJ1-4; unclear D gene. The CDR3 runs to 15 residues. The germline V and J ends were trimmed by 2 bases and 0 bases, with 8 bases remaining between them. Per germline, CDR1 SGHNT and CDR2 YYREEE (reference sequence). CDR3 nucleotides: TGTGCCAGCAGCTTAAGGAGTCCAACTAATGAAAAACTGTTTTTT. Its translation: CASSLRSPTNEKLFF.

The rearrangement uses TRBV11-3 and TRBJ2-7, with 7 bases matching TRBD1. Germline CDR1 is SGHNT and CDR2 is YENEEA. The junction had 4 bases not matched to a gene; V was cut back by 5 bases and J by 3 bases. The CDR3 spans 13 residues. Written as DNA, the CDR3 is TGTGCCAGCAGCCCCGACAGGGACTACGAGCAGTACTTC. It encodes CASSPDRDYEQYF. Based on the CDR3 plus reference TRBV11-3 and TRBJ2-7, the full variable domain is EAGVVQSPRYKIIEKKQPVAFWCNPISGHNTLYWYLQNLGQGPELLIRYENEEAVDDSQLPKDRFSAERLKGVDSTLKIQPAELGDSAVYLCASSPDRDYEQYFGPGTRLTVT.

The genes are TRBV19 and TRBJ1-6; D is ambiguous. Trimming shortened V by 3 bases and J by 5 bases, and 8 bases separated the two germline ends. Germline CDR1 and CDR2: LNHDA and SQIVND (reference sequence). The CDR3 loop spans 14 amino acids. The CDR3 loop reads CASSILGDNSPLHF. The CDR3 coding sequence is TGTGCCAGTAGTATCTTGGGTGATAATTCACCCCTCCACTTT.

The chain employs TRBV28 and TRBJ1-6; TRBD1 aligns across 7 bases. CDR3 length: 15 residues. The germline V gene has CDR1 MDHEN and CDR2 SYDVKM. Unmatched junction bases numbered 11, after V lost 6 bases and J lost 9 bases. The CDR3: CASRAPGRGSSPLHF. The CDR3 DNA reads as TGTGCCAGCAGGGCCCCGGGCAGGGGGAGTTCACCCCTCCACTTT. Looking up the rest from reference TRBV28 and TRBJ1-6 gives the full variable domain: DVKVTQSSRYLVKRTGEKVFLECVQDMDHENMFWYRQDPGLGLRLIYFSYDVKMKEKGDIPEGYSVSREKKERFSLILESASTNQTSMYLCASRAPGRGSSPLHFGNGTRLTVT.

The sample holds a few counts of this clonotype. This chain links TRBV11-3 with TRBJ2-2; no clear D. Trimming pared 2 bases from V and 1 base from J, leaving 5 bases between. The CDR3 loop spans 14 amino acids. Germline values: CDR1 SGHNT, CDR2 YENEEA. The CDR3 reads CASSLQVNTGELFF. The CDR3 DNA reads as TGTGCCAGCAGCTTACAGGTGAACACCGGGGAGCTGTTTTTT.

This sequence joins TRBV7-2 and TRBJ2-1; D unclear. Germline values: CDR1 SGHTA, CDR2 FQGNSA. The V end was cut by 1 base, the J end by 0 bases, with 10 bases between. The CDR3 has 16 amino acids. In nucleotides, the CDR3 is TGTGCCAGCAGCTTAGACAGCAGTTTCTCCTACAATGAGCAGTTCTTC. It codes for CASSLDSSFSYNEQFF.

The V and J genes are TRBV5-6 and TRBJ2-7; the match to TRBD2 covers 12 bases. This CDR3 comprises 15 residues. Trimming at V came to 4 bases and at J to 3 bases, leaving 5 bases not matched to a gene. Germline V CDR1 and CDR2: SGHDT, YYEEEE. The chain's CDR3 is CASSQTSGGIYEQYF. The CDR3 coding sequence is TGTGCCAGCAGCCAAACTAGCGGGGGGATCTACGAGCAGTACTTC.

J is TRBJ2-1 and V is TRBV20-1; weak D call: TRBD1 (5 bases). The CDR3 is made up of 13 amino acids. Germline V gives CDR1 DFQATT, CDR2 SNEGSKA (reference sequence). V was pared by 6 bases and J by 5 bases, with 14 bases between. The CDR3 sequence: CSADNRLDNEQFF. The CDR3, as DNA: TGCAGTGCCGATAACAGGCTAGACAATGAGCAGTTCTTC.

The gene calls are TRBV12-5 and TRBJ1-1, with unresolved D. In germline, CDR1 is LGHNT, CDR2 FRNRAP. V was pared by 3 bases and J by 0 bases, with 5 bases between. CDR3 length: 13 residues. CDR3 loop: CASGFNVNTEAFF. For the CDR3, the DNA is TGTGCTAGTGGTTTCAACGTGAACACTGAAGCTTTCTTT.